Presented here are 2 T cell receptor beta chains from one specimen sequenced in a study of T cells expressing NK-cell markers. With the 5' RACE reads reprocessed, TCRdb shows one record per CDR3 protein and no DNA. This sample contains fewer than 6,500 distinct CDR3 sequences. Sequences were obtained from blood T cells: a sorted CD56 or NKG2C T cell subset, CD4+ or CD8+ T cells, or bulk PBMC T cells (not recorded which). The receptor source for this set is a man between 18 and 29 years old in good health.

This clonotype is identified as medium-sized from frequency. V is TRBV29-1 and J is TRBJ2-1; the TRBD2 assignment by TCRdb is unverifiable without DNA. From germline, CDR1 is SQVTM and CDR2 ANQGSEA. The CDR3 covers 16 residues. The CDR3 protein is CSVEGIAGVIANEQFF.

The CDR3 loop reads CASSEGAGACREKLFF. V is TRBV10-1 and J is TRBJ1-4; TCRdb reports TRBD1, a call that lacks DNA to check it against. This CDR3 spans 16 amino acids. Looked up from germline, CDR1 is WNHNN and CDR2 is SYGVQD (reference sequence).